One and the same sample provided the 15 T cell receptor beta chains below, sequenced in a study of blood T cell repertoires in COVID-19. The method was immunoSEQ multiplex PCR; TCRdb's version includes in-frame clones alone and lacks a portion of them. The sample holds about 130,000 clones, 74% seen once. Source material: peripheral blood. The receptors come from a man of 80 years or more with COVID-19, enrolled during active disease.

This clone was detected only a few times. The rearrangement joins TRBV19 to TRBJ2-7; D call uncertain. The CDR3 covers 15 residues. Germline lookup yields CDR1 LNHDA and CDR2 SQIVND (reference sequence). V was clipped by 2 bases and J by 2 bases, with 13 bases between them. Here the CDR3 reads CASSITPGRTYEQYF. DNA of the CDR3: TGTGCCAGTAGTATAACCCCGGGTAGAACCTACGAGCAGTACTTC.

V and J are TRBV6-5 and TRBJ2-4; 11 bases agree with TRBD2. There are 15 residues in the CDR3. Germline CDR1 is MNHEY and CDR2 is SVGAGI. Trimming removed 0 bases from V and 8 bases from J; junction bases left unmatched: 3. CDR3 bases: TGTGCCAGCAGTTACTCCCTAGCGGGAGGATACATTCAGTACTTC. Translated: CASSYSLAGGYIQYF.

The chain uses TRBV7-3 and TRBJ1-1; perhaps TRBD1 as D (5 bases). The CDR3 is made up of 16 amino acids. With 1 base removed from V and 4 bases from J, the gap between germline ends came to 16 bases. Germline CDR1 and CDR2: SGHTA and FQGTGA. The CDR3, as DNA: TGTGCCAGCAGCTTAATTTCAGGGAACCCCTCCACTGAAGCTTTCTTT. Translating it yields CASSLISGNPSTEAFF.

V is TRBV24-1 and J is TRBJ2-1, with unresolved D. V lost 0 bases and J 5 bases, leaving 4 bases between the germline ends. CDR3 length equals 13 residues. Germline assignment: CDR1 KGHDR and CDR2 SFDVKD. CDR3 coding DNA: TGTGCCACCAGTGATTTGCGGGACAATGAGCAGTTCTTC. Translating gives CATSDLRDNEQFF.

CDR3 in DNA: TGTGCCAGCAGGGGGGTGGGGAGCGGGACCTACGAGCAGTACTTC. Its translation: CASRGVGSGTYEQYF. The chain carries TRBV6-5 and TRBJ2-7; 7 positions match TRBD2. Germline CDR1 MNHEY, CDR2 SVGAGI. The CDR3 is 15 amino acids. V was clipped by 6 bases and J by 2 bases; unmatched bases: 10.

This chain uses TRBV5-1 with TRBJ2-1; 9 nucleotides align to TRBD2. This CDR3 is built from 14 residues. V gave up 0 bases and J gave up 9 bases; unmatched junction bases: 4. The germline V gene encodes CDR1 SGHRS and CDR2 YFSETQ. The CDR3: CASSLVGTSSEQFF. DNA of the CDR3: TGCGCCAGCAGCTTGGTGGGGACTAGCAGTGAGCAGTTCTTC.

The gene calls are TRBV27 and TRBJ1-2; D gene unclear. The germline CDR1 and CDR2 sequences are MNHEY and SMNVEV (reference sequence). The CDR3 loop spans 14 amino acids. V was clipped by 5 bases and J by 4 bases, with 14 bases between them. CDR3 coding DNA: TGTGCCAGCAGTCCCCGATGGGCGCTCTATGGCTACACCTTC. This codes for CASSPRWALYGYTF.

The chain couples TRBV19 to TRBJ1-1; D perhaps matches TRBD1 (5 bases). The V and J ends lost 10 bases and 5 bases respectively, with 14 bases between them. The CDR3 is 12 amino acids. Germline assignment: CDR1 LNHDA and CDR2 SQIVND (reference sequence). The CDR3 DNA follows: TGTGCCACCTCCCCCGGGGGGACTGAAGCTTTCTTT. Translation gives CATSPGGTEAFF.

V and J are TRBV11-2 and TRBJ2-7, with 14 bases that match TRBD2. V was pared by 5 bases and J by 2 bases, with 8 bases of the junction left unmatched. The V gene's germline CDR1 is SGHAT and CDR2 FQNNGV. The CDR3 loop spans 17 amino acids. CDR3 in amino acids: CASSLTSGRAPPYEQYF. The CDR3 DNA follows: TGTGCCAGCAGCCTGACTAGCGGGAGGGCACCTCCCTACGAGCAGTACTTC. The full variable domain, in which reference TRBV11-2 and TRBJ2-7 provide the parts outside the CDR3, is EAGVAQSPRYKIIEKRQSVAFWCNPISGHATLYWYQQILGQGPKLLIQFQNNGVVDDSQLPKDRFSAERLKGVDSTLKIQPAKLEDSAVYLCASSLTSGRAPPYEQYFGPGTRLTVT.

The chain has TRBV19 and TRBJ2-7; 9 positions agree with TRBD2. J was trimmed by 2 bases and V by 1 base; bases with no gene match: 3. The CDR3 consists of 15 residues. Germline loops: CDR1 LNHDA, CDR2 SQIVND (reference sequence). The CDR3 DNA sequence: TGTGCCAGTAGTATAGGCCTAGCGGGGACCTACGAGCAGTACTTC. Translated: CASSIGLAGTYEQYF.

The chain joins TRBV5-1 to TRBJ2-5, with D perhaps matching TRBD1 (6 bases). Germline assignment: CDR1 SGHRS and CDR2 YFSETQ. The CDR3 consists of 14 residues. The V gene lost 0 bases and the J gene lost 5 bases, with 11 bases spanning the gap. CDR3 sequence (DNA): TGCGCCAGCAGCTTGGGACAGGCGGCGGAGACCCAGTACTTC. Translated: CASSLGQAAETQYF.

V and J are TRBV5-1 and TRBJ1-1, with D perhaps matching TRBD1 (6 bases). CDR1 and CDR2 (germline): SGHRS, YFSETQ. The V and J ends lost 0 bases and 2 bases respectively, with 8 bases between them. The CDR3 spans 14 residues. The CDR3 loop is CASSLGTVNTEAFF. In DNA form, the CDR3 reads TGCGCCAGCAGCTTGGGGACAGTAAACACTGAAGCTTTCTTT.

This sequence joins TRBV28 and TRBJ1-2; TRBD1 matches at 12 bases. This CDR3 region has 16 residues. Germline lookup yields CDR1 MDHEN and CDR2 SYDVKM. The ends lost 2 bases at V and 6 bases at J; junction bases unmatched: 7. The CDR3 DNA sequence: TGTGCCAGCAGTTTACCGGGACAGGGGGCGTGGAATGGCTACACCTTC. It yields the protein CASSLPGQGAWNGYTF.

The CDR3 DNA is TGTGCCAGCAGCGTAGGCGGGTTAATGAACACTGAAGCTTTCTTT. Protein sequence: CASSVGGLMNTEAFF. This chain links TRBV5-5 with TRBJ1-1; D is uncertain. In germline, CDR1 is SGHKS, CDR2 YYEKEE (reference sequence). This CDR3 contains 15 residues. The V end lost 4 bases, the J end lost 0 bases, and 13 bases lay between the germline ends.

This clone was picked up a small number of times. V gene TRBV11-2 combines with J gene TRBJ2-2; 8 bases match TRBD1. The junction had 9 bases not matched to a gene; V was cut back by 3 bases and J by 6 bases. The CDR3 contains 16 residues. Germline V CDR1 and CDR2: SGHAT, FQNNGV. The CDR3 loop is CASSLRTGYYSGELFF. For the CDR3, the DNA is TGTGCCAGCAGCTTGCGGACAGGGTATTATTCCGGGGAGCTGTTTTTT.